This TCR beta chain stems from a study of a mutant IDH1 vaccine in newly diagnosed glioma. Study-level background: The treated group averaged about 41 years old and was roughly 60% male, roughly 40% female. Week 35 brought visit V12, which was followed by visit V13 at week 47. Findings and limits, study-wide: Of the patients, around 93% had vaccine-induced immune responses.

The repertoire was sequenced with immunoSEQ multiplex PCR; TCRdb's copy has only in-frame clones and lacks some. The repertoire consists of 50,000 to 65,000 clones, with 86% occurring once and the leading ten covering more than 1.5%. For this clone: Antigen specificity is unknown.

This sample's time point: week 35, safety follow-up. In every dose of vaccine, 300 ug of mutant IDH1 20-mer peptide was given alongside topical imiquimod. Eight vaccinations reached patients in weeks 1, 3, 5, 7, 11, 15, 19 and 23. This TCR derives from a man aged 35-49 years with glioma. Sequencing used PBMCs, obtained from a glioma patient whose treatment included an IDH1 peptide vaccine.

CDR3 in DNA: TGTGCCAGCAGTGAAGGGGGGTATAGGGCAGATACGCAGTATTTT. Translating gives CASSEGGYRADTQYF. This chain links TRBV2 with TRBJ2-3; D may be TRBD1 or TRBD2 (5 bases each). This CDR3 spans 15 amino acids. Germline V CDR1 and CDR2: SNHLY, FYNNEI. Trimming removed 1 base at V and 4 bases at J, with 12 bases between.